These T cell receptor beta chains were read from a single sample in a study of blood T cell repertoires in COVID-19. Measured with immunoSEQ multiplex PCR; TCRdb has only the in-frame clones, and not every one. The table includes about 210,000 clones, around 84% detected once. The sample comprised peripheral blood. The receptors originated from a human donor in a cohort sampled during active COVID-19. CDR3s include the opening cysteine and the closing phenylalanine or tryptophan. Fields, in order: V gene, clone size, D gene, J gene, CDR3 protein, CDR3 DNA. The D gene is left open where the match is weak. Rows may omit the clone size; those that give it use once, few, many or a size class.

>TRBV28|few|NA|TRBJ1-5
CASSFLGNQPQHF
TGTGCCAGCAGTTTCTTAGGCAATCAGCCCCAGCATTTT
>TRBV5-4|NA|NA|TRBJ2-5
CASSPQGLEETQYF
TGTGCCAGCAGCCCGCAGGGGCTGGAAGAGACCCAGTACTTC
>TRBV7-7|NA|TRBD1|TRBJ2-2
CASSQGAVTTHTGELFF
TGTGCTAGCAGCCAGGGGGCCGTTACCACACACACCGGGGAGCTGTTTTTT
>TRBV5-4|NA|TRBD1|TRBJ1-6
CASSFQGAGSPLHF
TGTGCCAGCAGCTTCCAGGGGGCAGGTTCACCCCTCCACTTT
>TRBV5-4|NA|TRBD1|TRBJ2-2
CASSNRGTGELFF
TGTGCCAGCAGTAACAGGGGAACCGGGGAGCTGTTTTTT
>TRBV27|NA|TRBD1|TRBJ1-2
CASFSQGANYGYTF
TGTGCCAGCTTTTCACAGGGGGCTAACTATGGCTACACCTTC
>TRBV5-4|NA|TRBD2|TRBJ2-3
CASTSGSNTDTQYF
TGTGCCAGCACGAGCGGGAGTAATACAGATACGCAGTATTTT
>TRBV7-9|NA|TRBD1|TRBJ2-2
CASPLGQGNTGELFF
TGTGCCAGCCCCTTGGGACAGGGAAACACCGGGGAGCTGTTTTTT
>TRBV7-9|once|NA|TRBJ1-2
CASSVFEYGYTF
TGTGCCAGCAGCGTCTTTGAGTATGGCTACACCTTC
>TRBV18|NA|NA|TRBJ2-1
CASSQVEGTHEQFF
TGTGCCAGCTCACAAGTGGAGGGCACCCATGAGCAGTTCTTC
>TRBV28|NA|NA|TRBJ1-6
CASQGQQNSPLHF
TGTGCCAGCCAGGGGCAGCAAAATTCACCCCTCCACTTT
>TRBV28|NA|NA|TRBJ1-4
CASTAQGGNEKLFF
TGTGCCAGCACCGCCCAGGGTGGTAATGAAAAACTGTTTTTT
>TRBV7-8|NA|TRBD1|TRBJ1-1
CASSLWTGSNTEAFF
TGTGCCAGCAGCTTATGGACAGGAAGCAACACTGAAGCTTTCTTT
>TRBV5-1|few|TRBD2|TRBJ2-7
CASSLARRGLAGDGASYEQYF
TGCGCCAGCAGCTTGGCCAGGAGAGGACTAGCGGGAGATGGGGCCTCCTACGAGCAGTACTTC
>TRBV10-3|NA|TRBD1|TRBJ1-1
CAISFTGALTEAFF
TGTGCCATCAGTTTTACAGGGGCCCTCACTGAAGCTTTCTTT
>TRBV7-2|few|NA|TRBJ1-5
CASSFYNQPQHF
TGTGCCAGCAGCTTCTATAATCAGCCCCAGCATTTT
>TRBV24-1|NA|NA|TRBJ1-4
CATSDGGTKLFF
TGTGCCACCAGTGATGGGGGGACTAAACTGTTTTTT
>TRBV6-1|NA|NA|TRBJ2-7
CASSDFGTRLPPSSYEQYF
TGTGCCAGCAGTGATTTCGGGACACGGCTCCCCCCTAGCTCCTACGAGCAGTACTTC
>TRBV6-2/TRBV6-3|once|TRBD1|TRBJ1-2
CASSRQGVYGYTF
TGTGCCAGCAGTCGACAGGGGGTCTATGGCTACACCTTC
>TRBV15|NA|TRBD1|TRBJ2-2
CATSRDPGTGGRTGELFF
TGTGCCACCAGCAGAGACCCCGGGACAGGGGGTCGCACCGGGGAGCTGTTTTTT
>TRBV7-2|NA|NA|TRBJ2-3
CASSPTPPDTQYF
TGTGCCAGCAGCCCTACCCCCCCAGATACGCAGTATTTT
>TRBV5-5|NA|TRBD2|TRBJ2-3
CASSLMGGSDTQYF
TGTGCCAGCAGCTTGATGGGGGGGTCAGATACGCAGTATTTT
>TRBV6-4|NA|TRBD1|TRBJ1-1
CASKSDRGVSEAFF
TGTGCCAGCAAGTCCGACAGGGGGGTCTCTGAAGCTTTCTTT
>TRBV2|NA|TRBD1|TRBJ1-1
CASQPDRGLGHTEAFF
TGTGCCAGCCAACCGGACAGGGGGCTGGGACACACTGAAGCTTTCTTT
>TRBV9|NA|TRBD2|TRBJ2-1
CASSTRLAGGDNEQFF
TGTGCCAGCAGCACCAGACTAGCGGGAGGAGACAATGAGCAGTTCTTC
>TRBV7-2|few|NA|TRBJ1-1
CASSLATLTRNTEAFF
TGTGCCAGCAGCTTAGCCACCCTTACAAGAAACACTGAAGCTTTCTTT
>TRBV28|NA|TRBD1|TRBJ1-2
CASSSRTGGTANYGYTF
TGTGCCAGCAGTTCGCGTACAGGGGGCACCGCAAACTATGGCTACACCTTC
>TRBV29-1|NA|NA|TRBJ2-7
CSGIRDYEQYF
TGCAGCGGGATCAGGGACTACGAGCAGTACTTC
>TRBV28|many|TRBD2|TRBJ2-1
CASSDGAGVYNEQFF
TGTGCCAGCAGCGATGGTGCGGGGGTTTACAATGAGCAGTTCTTC
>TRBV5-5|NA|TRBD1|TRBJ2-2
CASSNQQGAVDGELFF
TGTGCCAGCAGCAATCAACAGGGGGCTGTCGACGGGGAGCTGTTTTTT
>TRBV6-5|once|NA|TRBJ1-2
CASSRLPVNYGYTF
TGTGCCAGCAGCCGCCTGCCAGTTAACTATGGCTACACCTTC
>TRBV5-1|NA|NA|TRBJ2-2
CASSLDRTTGELFF
TGCGCCAGCAGCCTAGACAGAACCACCGGGGAGCTGTTTTTT
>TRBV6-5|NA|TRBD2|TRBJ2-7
CASSRTSGRYEQYF
TGTGCCAGCAGCCGGACTAGCGGGAGATACGAGCAGTACTTC
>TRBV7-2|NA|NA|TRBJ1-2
CASSFRLYYGYTF
TGTGCCAGCAGCTTTCGACTCTACTATGGCTACACCTTC
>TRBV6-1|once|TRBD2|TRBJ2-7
CASSEEGLRVIVVPYEQYF
TGTGCCAGCAGCGAAGAGGGACTAAGGGTGATCGTGGTCCCCTACGAGCAGTACTTC
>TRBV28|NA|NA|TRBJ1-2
CASSERRLSGYTF
TGTGCCAGCAGCGAGCGACGGCTTAGTGGCTACACCTTC
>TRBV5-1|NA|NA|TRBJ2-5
CASTSGWRETQYF
TGCGCCAGCACCTCGGGGTGGAGAGAGACCCAGTACTTC
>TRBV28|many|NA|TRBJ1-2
CASSPQFRYGYTF
TGTGCCAGCAGTCCACAGTTTCGCTATGGCTACACCTTC
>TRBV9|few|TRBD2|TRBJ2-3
CASSLSGGGTDTQYF
TGTGCCAGCAGCCTCAGCGGGGGGGGCACAGATACGCAGTATTTT